Shown below are 22 T cell receptor beta chains from a single sample sequenced in a study of T cell responses to AZD1222 COVID-19 vaccine. Repertoires were generated with immunoSEQ multiplex PCR, while TCRdb's copy carries only in-frame clones and drops some. The sample carries roughly 120,000 clones, 92% recorded once. The source material was peripheral blood, sampled 28 days after the second AZD1222 dose. These receptors were collected from an adult who received the AZD1222 COVID-19 vaccine.

The chain uses TRBV20-1 and TRBJ1-1; the D is unclear. CDR1 and CDR2 from the germline V gene are DFQATT and SNEGSKA (reference sequence). V gave up 0 bases and J gave up 11 bases, with 10 bases separating them. The CDR3 spans 11 residues. The CDR3 DNA follows: TGCAGTGCTAGAGATCCTTACGGGGCTTTCTTT. This gives the protein CSARDPYGAFF.

The V call is TRBV2, the J call TRBJ1-4, with D possibly matching TRBD1 (5 bases). This CDR3 region has 16 residues. Germline V CDR1 and CDR2: SNHLY, FYNNEI. Trimming removed 2 bases from V and 8 bases from J, with 18 bases in between. CDR3 DNA: TGTGCCAGCAGTGAAATAGGAGGCCAGGGAGGAGAAAAACTGTTTTTT. The encoded protein is CASSEIGGQGGEKLFF.

The chain combines TRBV5-1 with TRBJ2-3; 9 positions match TRBD1. Germline values: CDR1 SGHRS, CDR2 YFSETQ. This CDR3 is built from 15 residues. The trim removed 4 bases at V and 4 bases at J, leaving 7 bases unmatched. This chain's CDR3 is CASSEGTGGADTQYF. Here the CDR3 DNA reads TGCGCCAGCAGCGAAGGCACAGGGGGCGCAGATACGCAGTATTTT.

The chain joins TRBV30 to TRBJ2-7, with 12 positions matching TRBD2. Looked up from germline, CDR1 is GTSNPN and CDR2 is SVGIG (reference sequence). V trimming: 4 bases; J trimming: 4 bases; junction bases outside the gene matches: 5. This CDR3 comprises 14 residues. CDR3 residues: CAWMPGLAGYEQYF. The CDR3 bases are TGTGCCTGGATGCCGGGACTAGCGGGTTACGAGCAGTACTTC. Looking up the rest from reference TRBV30 and TRBJ2-7 gives the full variable domain: SQTIHQWPATLVQPVGSPLSLECTVEGTSNPNLYWYRQAAGRGLQLLFYSVGIGQISSEVPQNLSASRPQDRQFILSSKKLLLSDSGFYLCAWMPGLAGYEQYFGPGTRLTVT.

A single count supports this clone. The chain employs TRBV19 and TRBJ2-7; a possible D gene is TRBD2 (5 bases). Germline values: CDR1 LNHDA, CDR2 SQIVND (reference sequence). The CDR3 covers 11 residues. The V gene lost 6 bases and the J gene lost 6 bases, with 9 bases spanning the gap. This chain's CDR3 is CASRLGGEQYF. The CDR3 DNA follows: TGTGCCAGTAGACTAGGAGGCGAGCAGTACTTC.

This chain uses TRBV20-1 with TRBJ2-3, with TRBD1 identical over 8 bases. V lost 3 bases to trimming and J lost 4 bases; unmatched junction nucleotides: 12. The length of the CDR3 is 16 residues. Germline lookup yields CDR1 DFQATT and CDR2 SNEGSKA (reference sequence). The CDR3 nucleotides read TGCAGTGCTAGTTACTTCGGCAGGGGGCAGGCAGATACGCAGTATTTT. This translates into CSASYFGRGQADTQYF.

The gene calls are TRBV5-1 and TRBJ2-5; 9 bases are a match to TRBD2. This CDR3 is built from 18 residues. CDR1 is SGHRS and CDR2 is YFSETQ in the germline V gene. Trimming cost V 5 bases and J 3 bases; bases outside gene matches: 17. The CDR3 nucleotides are TGCGCCAGCAGTAACGCAGGGGGTTTTCTAGCGGGGAAAGAGACCCAGTACTTC. It codes for CASSNAGGFLAGKETQYF.

J is TRBJ1-3 and V is TRBV5-1; unclear D gene. The CDR3 consists of 15 residues. The V end was cut by 1 base, the J end by 0 bases, with 8 bases between. CDR1 is SGHRS and CDR2 is YFSETQ in the germline V gene. The CDR3 DNA follows: TGCGCCAGCAGCTTGAACGGGGACTCTGGAAACACCATATATTTT. Protein sequence: CASSLNGDSGNTIYF.

V gene TRBV19 combines with J gene TRBJ2-6; TRBD1 aligns across 12 bases. Germline CDR1 reads LNHDA; CDR2 reads SQIVND (reference sequence). CDR3 length: 18 amino acids. V shed 5 bases, J shed 1 base, and the junction held 6 bases outside the gene matches. The CDR3 region is CASSLRDRGLSGANVLTF. CDR3 bases: TGTGCCAGTAGTCTCCGGGACAGGGGGCTTTCTGGGGCCAACGTCCTGACTTTC.

V is TRBV20-1 and J is TRBJ1-1; D gene uncertain. The CDR3 contains 11 residues. Trimming stripped 3 bases from V and 4 bases from J, with 6 bases between. CDR1 is DFQATT and CDR2 is SNEGSKA in the germline V gene (reference sequence). The CDR3 region is CSASGVTEAFF. CDR3 DNA sequence: TGCAGTGCTAGCGGCGTCACTGAAGCTTTCTTT.

The chain uses TRBV28 and TRBJ1-2; D might be TRBD1 (5 bases). Germline loops: CDR1 MDHEN, CDR2 SYDVKM. Trimming shortened V by 4 bases and J by 4 bases, and 10 bases separated the two germline ends. The CDR3 is 13 amino acids. In nucleotides, the CDR3 is TGTGCCAGCAGTTCAACAGGCCTCTATGGCTACACCTTC. It is translated as CASSSTGLYGYTF.

V and J are TRBV6-6 and TRBJ2-4; tentatively, D is TRBD2 (5 bases). V gave up 5 bases and J gave up 0 bases, with 17 bases separating them. CDR1 MNHNY and CDR2 SVGAGI come from the germline V gene (reference sequence). CDR3 length equals 17 residues. The CDR3 DNA follows: TGTGCCAGCAGTCCTGACGGGATAAACCTAGCCAAAAACATTCAGTACTTC. As protein: CASSPDGINLAKNIQYF.

This clone was observed once. The V and J genes are TRBV27 and TRBJ2-7; 11 bases line up with TRBD2. J lost 2 bases, V lost 8 bases, and 8 bases had no gene match. Germline CDR1 and CDR2: MNHEY and SMNVEV (reference sequence). CDR3 size: 15 residues. The CDR3 here is CASSPGTSGTYEQYF. CDR3 DNA sequence: TGTGCCAGCTCCCCTGGGACTAGCGGTACCTACGAGCAGTACTTC.

This chain uses TRBV10-3 with TRBJ2-7; D unresolved. CDR3 length equals 11 residues. Per the germline V gene, CDR1 is ENHRY and CDR2 is SYGVKD. Trimming took 10 bases from V and 0 from J, leaving 7 bases between them. The CDR3 DNA is TGTGCCACCTCGATCTCCTACGAGCAGTACTTC. This gives the protein CATSISYEQYF.

CDR3 sequence: CAIRKGLGDNSHSYNEQFF. The DNA for the CDR3 is TGTGCCATCAGAAAAGGACTAGGGGATAATTCTCACTCCTACAATGAGCAGTTCTTC. The chain is built from TRBV10-3 and TRBJ2-1; 7 nucleotides agree with TRBD2. This CDR3 is 19 amino acids long. V shed 6 bases, J shed 0 bases, and the junction held 17 bases outside the gene matches. Germline-derived CDR1 and CDR2 are ENHRY and SYGVKD.

The chain combines TRBV24-1 with TRBJ2-7, with 9 positions matching TRBD2. CDR3 length: 19 amino acids. Germline-derived CDR1 and CDR2 are KGHDR and SFDVKD. With 5 bases clipped from V and 7 bases from J, the junction kept 23 bases outside the gene matches. DNA for the CDR3: TGTGCCACCAGTGCCTCCCCGGGACTAGCTACTCTAGGCGCCTGGGAGCAGTACTTC. This gives the protein CATSASPGLATLGAWEQYF.

The V gene is TRBV18, the J gene TRBJ2-2; TRBD2 is a possible D gene (5 bases). The CDR3 consists of 17 residues. The V end was cut by 2 bases, the J end by 9 bases, with 22 bases between. Germline CDR1 is KGHSH and CDR2 is LQKENI. The CDR3 sequence: CASSPGSRGPFLRELFF. CDR3 bases: TGTGCCAGCTCACCAGGCTCCCGGGGTCCCTTCCTGAGGGAGCTGTTTTTT.

This chain links TRBV7-2 with TRBJ2-7; D gene unclear. Trimming cost V 6 bases and J 6 bases, with 15 bases left between them. This CDR3 region has 13 residues. The V gene's germline CDR1 is SGHTA and CDR2 FQGNSA. The CDR3, as DNA: TGTGCCAGCAGTCACGGAAGGACGGGCGAGCAGTACTTC. Its protein product is CASSHGRTGEQYF.

J is TRBJ2-2 and V is TRBV9, with no clear D. Germline lookup yields CDR1 SGDLS and CDR2 YYNGEE. Trimming left V 4 bases short and J 0 bases short, with 10 bases between. The CDR3 length is 15 residues. For the CDR3, the DNA is TGTGCCAGCAGCATAAAGGCAGCGAACACCGGGGAGCTGTTTTTT. Its protein product is CASSIKAANTGELFF.

The chain carries TRBV27 and TRBJ2-7; D perhaps matches TRBD2 (6 bases). CDR1 and CDR2 from the germline V gene are MNHEY and SMNVEV (reference sequence). The V gene lost 6 bases and the J gene lost 2 bases, with 23 bases spanning the gap. The CDR3 covers 17 residues. The CDR3 here is CASSSEVMEGPTYEQYF. DNA for the CDR3: TGTGCCAGCAGCTCCGAAGTTATGGAGGGGCCTACCTACGAGCAGTACTTC.

The chain employs TRBV24-1 and TRBJ2-1; the match to TRBD2 covers 13 bases. Trimming at V came to 3 bases and at J to 0 bases, leaving 10 bases not matched to a gene. This CDR3 comprises 20 residues. Germline V gene lookup returns CDR1 KGHDR and CDR2 SFDVKD. The CDR3 region is CATSDPGLAGPRSSYNEQFF. The CDR3 nucleotides read TGTGCCACCAGTGATCCGGGACTAGCGGGACCTAGAAGCTCCTACAATGAGCAGTTCTTC.

The chain combines TRBV5-6 with TRBJ1-3; D is unresolved. The CDR3 loop spans 14 amino acids. The V and J ends lost 4 bases and 0 bases respectively, with 8 bases between them. Germline CDR1 and CDR2: SGHDT and YYEEEE. CDR3 sequence: CASSGLGSGNTIYF. Here the CDR3 DNA reads TGTGCCAGCAGCGGCCTGGGCTCTGGAAACACCATATATTTT.